The clone carrying this T cell receptor (beta chain) was observed a few times. What it binds is not known. This entry belongs to a study of T-cell memory formation after mild COVID-19. Overall study findings and caveats: Memory cells collected pre-infection included some clones that later responded, suggesting cross-reactive memory joined. Clones contracting across day 15 to 85 had a balanced CD4/CD8 profile; later expanding clones leaned CD4+.

Constant-segment primers served in 5'RACE that generated TCR alpha and TCR beta cDNA libraries bearing sample barcodes and UMIs. TCRdb analysed the 5' RACE reads with MiXCR anew, one entry per CDR3 protein. The sample shows 450,000 or so distinct CDR3 sequences, around a quarter of them seen only once. The sample comprised PBMCs or a T cell subset sorted from them (not recorded which). This receptor was taken from an adult woman who had mild COVID-19 (a few samples of this study predate the infection). Cell type and time point are not known.

CDR3 DNA sequence: TGTACAGGTCGGCAAGAGACCCAGTACTTC. Its translation is CTGRQETQYF. The rearrangement links TRBV28 to TRBJ2-5; the D gene is possibly TRBD1 (5 bases). The CDR3 consists of 10 residues. From germline, CDR1 is MDHEN and CDR2 SYDVKM.